The 12 T cell receptor beta chains below come from one sample, sequenced in a study of T-cell memory formation after mild COVID-19. MiXCR, applied by TCRdb to the 5' RACE reads, yields one record per CDR3 protein. The repertoire holds 560,000 or so distinct CDR3 sequences, with roughly 17% as singletons. Sequencing was done on a sample of PBMCs or a T cell subset sorted from them (not recorded which). The origin of the receptors is an adult woman who had mild COVID-19 (a few samples of this study predate the infection). Cell type and time point are not known.

This clonotype was detected ten times or more. The chain is built from TRBV9 and TRBJ2-1; the D gene could be TRBD1 or TRBD2 (6 bases each). Germline V gives CDR1 SGDLS, CDR2 YYNGEE. Trimming took off 0 bases at V and 3 bases at J, with 10 bases between the two ends. The CDR3 extends over 15 amino acids. Written as DNA, the CDR3 is TGTGCCAGCAGCGTAGAAGGGGGGTTCTACAATGAGCAGTTCTTC. Translation: CASSVEGGFYNEQFF. Variable domain in full (rest from reference TRBV9 and TRBJ2-1): DSGVTQTPKHLITATGQRVTLRCSPRSGDLSVYWYQQSLDQGLQFLIQYYNGEERAKGNILERFSAQQFPDLHSELNLSSLELGDSALYFCASSVEGGFYNEQFFGPGTRLTVL.

This clonotype was found a few times. The genes are TRBV18 and TRBJ1-2; D is ambiguous. The germline V and J ends were trimmed by 6 bases and 0 bases, with 8 bases remaining between them. The germline V gene encodes CDR1 KGHSH and CDR2 LQKENI. The CDR3 length is 13 residues. CDR3 sequence (DNA): TGTGCCAGCTCCCCGGAGGCTAACTATGGCTACACCTTC. Amino acids: CASSPEANYGYTF.

This clonotype was detected a few times. V gene TRBV6-5 combines with J gene TRBJ1-6; 7 bases align to TRBD1. From germline, CDR1 is MNHEY and CDR2 SVGAGI. V gave up 6 bases and J gave up 9 bases; unmatched junction bases: 5. The CDR3 covers 13 residues. CDR3 sequence (DNA): TGTGCCAGCAGCCGACAGGGCCCTTCACCCCTCCACTTT. It codes for CASSRQGPSPLHF.

The V gene is TRBV18, the J gene TRBJ2-7, with 10 bases aligning to TRBD1. The CDR3 spans 16 residues. Germline CDR1 and CDR2: KGHSH and LQKENI. V shed 6 bases, J shed 5 bases, and the junction held 13 bases outside the gene matches. CDR3 sequence reads: CASSGTGDSTVNEQYF. For the CDR3, the DNA is TGTGCCAGCTCCGGGACAGGGGATTCGACGGTCAACGAGCAGTACTTC.

The chain is built from TRBV6-6 and TRBJ2-5; TRBD2 aligns across 11 bases. The germline V gene has CDR1 MNHNY and CDR2 SVGAGI (reference sequence). J was trimmed by 5 bases and V by 6 bases; bases with no gene match: 8. The CDR3 has 15 amino acids. The CDR3 DNA reads as TGTGCCAGCAGGAAGAGACTAGCGGGAATTGAGACCCAGTACTTC. Translation gives CASRKRLAGIETQYF.

This clonotype was counted a few times. The CDR3 DNA reads TGTGCCAGCAGTGAAGGCGGACACCGGGGCACAGATACGCAGTATTTT. Translated: CASSEGGHRGTDTQYF. This chain connects TRBV2 to TRBJ2-3; D may be TRBD1 (5 bases). The CDR3 contains 16 residues. Germline V gene data show CDR1 as SNHLY and CDR2 as FYNNEI. The V end lost 1 base, the J end lost 1 base, and 12 bases lay between the germline ends.

The genes are TRBV29-1 and TRBJ1-2, with D possibly TRBD1 on 6 matching bases. V was cut by 6 bases and J by 5 bases, with 22 bases left in between. CDR3 length: 15 residues. From germline, CDR1 is SQVTM and CDR2 ANQGSEA. The CDR3 DNA follows: TGCAGCGTCCATAATCCGGACAGAGCCCCGTATGGCTACACCTTC. Protein product: CSVHNPDRAPYGYTF.

The sample holds a few counts of this clonotype. In DNA form, the CDR3 reads TGTGCCAGCAGCTTAGCGTACAGGGGGAAGAATGAGCAGTTCTTC. It codes for CASSLAYRGKNEQFF. The chain uses TRBV7-8 and TRBJ2-1, with TRBD1 identical over 8 bases. Germline CDR1 reads SGHVS; CDR2 reads FQNEAQ. The CDR3 length is 15 residues. V lost 0 bases, J lost 7 bases, and 5 bases stayed unmatched.

The table lists this clonotype with many counts. This chain joins TRBV7-3 and TRBJ1-5; D unresolved. Trimming cost V 3 bases and J 0 bases, with 3 bases left between them. CDR3 length: 13 residues. CDR1 and CDR2 (germline): SGHTA, FQGTGA. The CDR3 DNA reads as TGTGCCAGCAGCTTTGATAGCAATCAGCCCCAGCATTTT. It is translated as CASSFDSNQPQHF.

In its sample, this clonotype was seen a few times. V and J are TRBV7-2 and TRBJ2-7, with TRBD2 matching 9 bases. The V segment lost 3 bases and the J segment 4 bases; nucleotides outside the gene matches: 7. CDR3 length: 15 residues. Germline V gene lookup returns CDR1 SGHTA and CDR2 FQGNSA. CDR3 DNA: TGTGCCAGCAGCTTGGGTAGCGGGAGAGCGTACGAGCAGTACTTC. This codes for CASSLGSGRAYEQYF.

This clonotype has just a few counts. This chain uses TRBV19 with TRBJ1-1; the D is unclear. The germline V and J ends were trimmed by 3 bases and 1 base, with 15 bases remaining between them. From germline, CDR1 is LNHDA and CDR2 SQIVND (reference sequence). The CDR3 is 16 residues long. DNA for the CDR3: TGTGCCAGTAGTATCCCACGGAAATCCCAGAACACTGAAGCTTTCTTT. Translation: CASSIPRKSQNTEAFF.

This clonotype has only a few counts. This chain joins TRBV3-1 and TRBJ2-3; no firm D call. V was trimmed by 4 bases and J by 1 base, leaving 9 bases between them. The CDR3 spans 14 residues. Looked up from germline, CDR1 is LGHDT and CDR2 is YNNKEL (reference sequence). The CDR3 loop reads CASSPNPRTDTQYF. In DNA form, the CDR3 reads TGTGCCAGCAGCCCCAACCCCCGCACAGATACGCAGTATTTT.